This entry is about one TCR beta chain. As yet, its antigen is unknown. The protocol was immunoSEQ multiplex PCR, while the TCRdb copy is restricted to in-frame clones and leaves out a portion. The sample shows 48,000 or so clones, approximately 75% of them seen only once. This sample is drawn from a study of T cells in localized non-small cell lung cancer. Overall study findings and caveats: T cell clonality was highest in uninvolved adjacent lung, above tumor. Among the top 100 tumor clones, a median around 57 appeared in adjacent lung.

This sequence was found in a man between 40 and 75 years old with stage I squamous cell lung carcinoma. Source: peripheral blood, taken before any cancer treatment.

This CDR3 is CASSLFLTGELFF. CDR3 DNA sequence: TGTGCCAGCAGTTTGTTTTTAACCGGGGAGCTGTTTTTT. The genes are TRBV28 and TRBJ2-2, with D unclear. The CDR3 sequence is 13 residues long. Trimming pared 3 bases from V and 5 bases from J, leaving 7 bases between. Germline lookup yields CDR1 MDHEN and CDR2 SYDVKM.